Below, 17 T cell receptor beta chains from the same sample are listed, as sequenced in a study of shared clonotypes between healthy human individuals. Assay: immunoSEQ multiplex PCR; the TCRdb copy retains only in-frame clones and omits some. This sample has over a million clones, with approximately 96% found just once. Sequences were obtained from naive CD4+ T cells sorted from blood. Subset defined: CD45RA+ positively selected. The receptors stem from a young man in good health.

The CDR3 DNA follows: TGCGCCAGCAGCCAAGGGACTAGCGGGATATCAGGTCTTGATAATGAGCAGTTCTTC. It encodes CASSQGTSGISGLDNEQFF. The V gene is TRBV4-1, the J gene TRBJ2-1; 12 bases are shared with TRBD2. The ends lost 1 base at V and 7 bases at J; junction bases unmatched: 14. The CDR3 has 19 residues. Germline V gives CDR1 MGHRA, CDR2 YSYEKL.

The chain is built from TRBV29-1 and TRBJ2-7; 15 nucleotides agree with TRBD2. Trimming cost V 4 bases and J 4 bases; bases outside gene matches: 11. This CDR3 spans 17 amino acids. The germline V gene encodes CDR1 SQVTM and CDR2 ANQGSEA. CDR3 nucleotides: TGCAGCGTTGGCGGGACTAGCGGGAGGAGTGGTCTTTACGAGCAGTACTTC. Encoded protein: CSVGGTSGRSGLYEQYF.

The chain links TRBV6-5 to TRBJ2-7; the D is unclear. The CDR3 is 16 amino acids. The V gene lost 4 bases and the J gene lost 1 base, with 17 bases spanning the gap. Germline V gives CDR1 MNHEY, CDR2 SVGAGI. The CDR3 nucleotides read TGTGCCAGCAGTTCTAATTCCTTCGGTAATTCCTACGAGCAGTACTTC. Its protein product is CASSSNSFGNSYEQYF.

This chain joins TRBV2 and TRBJ2-2, with TRBD2 matching 8 bases. The germline gives CDR1 SNHLY, CDR2 FYNNEI. V shed 4 bases and J 6 bases; nucleotides not matched to a gene: 4. The length of the CDR3 is 14 residues. CDR3 protein: CASSVNGRAGELFF. The CDR3 nucleotides are TGTGCCAGCAGTGTAAACGGGAGGGCCGGGGAGCTGTTTTTT.

The chain combines TRBV7-3 with TRBJ2-1; 7 bases fit TRBD2. Germline V gene lookup returns CDR1 SGHTA and CDR2 FQGTGA. The CDR3 is made up of 15 amino acids. V lost 2 bases, J lost 7 bases, and 8 bases stayed unmatched. The CDR3 here is CASSLRRELRNEQFF. In nucleotides, the CDR3 is TGTGCCAGCAGCTTACGGCGGGAGTTAAGGAATGAGCAGTTCTTC.

The rearrangement joins TRBV12-2 to TRBJ1-4. TRBV12-2 is designated a pseudogene. The CDR3 covers 15 residues. The CDR3, as DNA: TGTGCAAGTCGCTTTAATCATTCGGGGGACGAAAAACTGTTTTTT. Encoded protein: CASRFNHSGDEKLFF.

This chain joins TRBV7-8 and TRBJ2-3; TRBD2 agrees at 8 bases. V trimming: 2 bases; J trimming: 3 bases; junction bases outside the gene matches: 7. The CDR3 runs to 16 residues. Germline values: CDR1 SGHVS, CDR2 FQNEAQ. CDR3 sequence (DNA): TGTGCCAGCAGCTTATTAGTCGGGAGGGTGACAGATACGCAGTATTTT. As protein: CASSLLVGRVTDTQYF.

This chain joins TRBV7-2 and TRBJ1-2; 10 positions match TRBD1. Germline V gene sequence: CDR1 SGHTA, CDR2 FQGNSA. The length of the CDR3 is 18 residues. V dropped 2 bases and J dropped 0; count of bases not matched to a gene: 9. This CDR3 reads CASSLRGTGVKANYGYTF. In DNA form, the CDR3 reads TGTGCCAGCAGCTTAAGGGGGACAGGGGTCAAAGCTAACTATGGCTACACCTTC.

The chain combines TRBV7-9 with TRBJ2-5; a weak D match, TRBD1 (6 bases). The germline V gene has CDR1 SEHNR and CDR2 FQNEAQ (reference sequence). V was trimmed by 5 bases and J by 5 bases, leaving 15 bases between them. The length of the CDR3 is 14 residues. The CDR3 nucleotides read TGTGCCAGCAGCCGAGGGCGGCAGGGGGAGACCCAGTACTTC. Its translation is CASSRGRQGETQYF.

The chain joins TRBV27 to TRBJ1-2; D is possibly TRBD1 (5 bases). The CDR3 runs to 17 residues. The germline V gene encodes CDR1 MNHEY and CDR2 SMNVEV (reference sequence). V gave up 3 bases and J gave up 5 bases, with 22 bases separating them. The CDR3 region has the DNA TGTGCCAGCAGTTTCGGGGGGAGGGGACGGACCCCTTATGGCTACACCTTC. As protein: CASSFGGRGRTPYGYTF.

Worth noting for this clone: The sample carries other DNA sequences with the same CDR3. The chain has TRBV7-6 and TRBJ2-7; 12 nucleotides agree with TRBD2. This CDR3 is 16 amino acids long. Trimming cost V 1 base and J 4 bases; bases outside gene matches: 5. Germline V gene sequence: CDR1 SGHVS, CDR2 FNYEAQ. The CDR3 DNA is TGTGCCAGCAGCTTAGGACTAGCGGGAGTCGGTTACGAGCAGTACTTC. Its translation: CASSLGLAGVGYEQYF.

The chain joins TRBV29-1 to TRBJ2-2; possibly TRBD1 for D (6 bases). V lost 3 bases and J 8 bases, leaving 22 bases between the germline ends. The V gene's germline CDR1 is SQVTM and CDR2 ANQGSEA. CDR3 length equals 16 residues. CDR3 loop: CSVESQRVTGFGELFF. The CDR3 coding sequence is TGCAGCGTTGAGTCCCAGAGGGTCACAGGGTTTGGGGAGCTGTTTTTT.

J is TRBJ2-5 and V is TRBV30; 9 bases match TRBD2. The J segment lost 5 bases and the V segment lost 3 bases, leaving 7 bases of the junction unmatched. CDR1 and CDR2 (germline): GTSNPN, SVGIG (reference sequence). This CDR3 region has 14 residues. CDR3 sequence reads: CAWRTSGTSETQYF. DNA for the CDR3: TGTGCCTGGAGGACTAGCGGAACTTCCGAGACCCAGTACTTC.

The chain carries TRBV6-5 and TRBJ2-5; D may match TRBD1 or TRBD2 (5 bases each). Germline loops: CDR1 MNHEY, CDR2 SVGAGI. CDR3 size: 15 residues. V was cut by 0 bases and J by 7 bases, with 15 bases left in between. The CDR3 nucleotides are TGTGCCAGCAGTTACTCGGGGGATTTTCTGGGGACCCAGTACTTC. Its protein product is CASSYSGDFLGTQYF.

This clone was picked up one time. The genes are TRBV15 and TRBJ2-1; 12 positions agree with TRBD2. Germline assignment: CDR1 LNHNV and CDR2 YYDKDF (reference sequence). The ends lost 0 bases at V and 8 bases at J; junction bases unmatched: 5. CDR3 length: 16 amino acids. CDR3 region: CATSRDRTSGTDEQFF. In DNA form, the CDR3 reads TGTGCCACCAGCAGAGACCGGACTAGCGGGACGGATGAGCAGTTCTTC. The full variable domain, rest sourced from reference TRBV15 and TRBJ2-1, is DAMVIQNPRYQVTQFGKPVTLSCSQTLNHNVMYWYQQKSSQAPKLLFHYYDKDFNNEADTPDNFQSRRPNTSFCFLDIRSPGLGDTAMYLCATSRDRTSGTDEQFFGPGTRLTVL.

The J gene is TRBJ2-1, the V gene TRBV27; either TRBD1 or TRBD2 may supply D (10 bases each). Germline V lookup: CDR1 MNHEY, CDR2 SMNVEV (reference sequence). V dropped 4 bases and J dropped 6 bases, with 31 bases sitting between them. This CDR3 is 20 amino acids long. In DNA, the CDR3 is TGTGCCAGCAGTTACCTGACAGGGGGCGAGGGGACTAGCGTATCCAATGAGCAGTTCTTC. As protein: CASSYLTGGEGTSVSNEQFF.

Details on this clone: The same CDR3 can be traced to other DNA sequences in this sample. The CDR3, as DNA: TGTGCCAGCAGTTTGGGTGCAACTAATGAAAAACTGTTTTTT. This sequence encodes CASSLGATNEKLFF. The chain uses TRBV28 and TRBJ1-4, with D unresolved. The germline V gene has CDR1 MDHEN and CDR2 SYDVKM. V lost 3 bases, J lost 0 bases, and 5 bases lay in between. The CDR3 spans 14 residues. The whole variable domain, filled in from reference TRBV28 and TRBJ1-4, reads DVKVTQSSRYLVKRTGEKVFLECVQDMDHENMFWYRQDPGLGLRLIYFSYDVKMKEKGDIPEGYSVSREKKERFSLILESASTNQTSMYLCASSLGATNEKLFFGSGTQLSVL.